The 19 T cell receptor beta chains presented below share a single source sample, sequenced in a study of blood T cell repertoires in COVID-19. Sequencing used immunoSEQ multiplex PCR; TCRdb keeps in-frame clones, though not all of them. This table has about 220,000 clones, roughly 80% appearing once. The sequenced sample consisted of peripheral blood. All receptors derive from a woman between 65 and 79 years old with COVID-19, enrolled during active disease.

This sequence joins TRBV7-8 and TRBJ2-2, with D perhaps matching TRBD2 (5 bases). The CDR3 extends over 15 amino acids. The germline V gene encodes CDR1 SGHVS and CDR2 FQNEAQ. V gave up 3 bases and J gave up 1 base, with 9 bases separating them. The CDR3 DNA sequence: TGTGCCAGCAGCTTCATTCGGGGGAACACCGGGGAGCTGTTTTTT. This translates into CASSFIRGNTGELFF. The full variable domain, with the rest looked up from reference TRBV7-8 and TRBJ2-2, is GAGVSQSPRYKVAKRGQDVALRCDPISGHVSLFWYQQALGQGPEFLTYFQNEAQLDKSGLPSDRFFAERPEGSVSTLKIQRTQQEDSAVYLCASSFIRGNTGELFFGEGSRLTVL.

This clone has a handful of counts. The rearrangement links TRBV30 to TRBJ2-1, with 7 bases matching TRBD2. Losses at the gene ends were 0 bases for V and 7 bases for J; bases not matched to a gene: 12. Germline V lookup: CDR1 GTSNPN, CDR2 SVGIG (reference sequence). This CDR3 has 16 amino acids. CDR3 sequence: CAWSVRLTSKVNEQFF. The CDR3 nucleotides read TGTGCCTGGAGTGTACGTCTGACTAGCAAGGTGAATGAGCAGTTCTTC.

The chain carries TRBV9 and TRBJ2-7; D might be TRBD2 (5 bases). The CDR3 spans 14 residues. V gave up 3 bases and J gave up 0 bases, with 10 bases separating them. Germline CDR1 is SGDLS and CDR2 is YYNGEE. CDR3 nucleotides: TGTGCCAGCAGCGCCCGGGCGGGCTCCTACGAGCAGTACTTC. This translates into CASSARAGSYEQYF.

The chain joins TRBV18 to TRBJ2-1; 9 positions match TRBD2. The CDR3 loop spans 16 amino acids. Trimming cost V 3 bases and J 8 bases; bases outside gene matches: 11. CDR1 and CDR2 from the germline V gene are KGHSH and LQKENI. CDR3 sequence reads: CASSPNGGGRADEQFF. The CDR3 nucleotides read TGTGCCAGCTCACCCAACGGGGGCGGGAGGGCCGATGAGCAGTTCTTC.

V and J are TRBV28 and TRBJ2-5; perhaps TRBD1 as D (6 bases). The CDR3 extends over 14 amino acids. Trimming removed 5 bases from V and 5 bases from J, with 15 bases in between. Germline CDR1 is MDHEN and CDR2 is SYDVKM. For the CDR3, the DNA is TGTGCCAGCAGTGAGGCAGGGGAGACGGAGACCCAGTACTTC. Translating it yields CASSEAGETETQYF.

The V and J genes are TRBV19 and TRBJ1-2; possible D gene TRBD1, 5 bases. Germline CDR1 is LNHDA and CDR2 is SQIVND (reference sequence). The CDR3 has 15 residues. Trimming took off 2 bases at V and 2 bases at J, with 12 bases between the two ends. This CDR3 is CASSIQGGFNYGYTF. CDR3 nucleotides: TGTGCCAGTAGTATACAGGGAGGTTTCAACTATGGCTACACCTTC.

The J gene is TRBJ2-7, the V gene TRBV6-5, with a tentative D call TRBD2 (5 bases). Between the trimmed V and J ends, which lost 6 bases and 7 bases, there was a span of 22 bases. The CDR3 is 15 residues long. Germline values: CDR1 MNHEY, CDR2 SVGAGI. The CDR3 DNA reads as TGTGCCAGCAGCCGCAGTGGGAGTGGTCCGTGGGAGCAGTACTTC. Its translation: CASSRSGSGPWEQYF.

The genes are TRBV3-1 (or the pseudogene TRBV3-2) and TRBJ2-1; TRBD2 matches at 15 bases. From germline, CDR1 is LGHDT and CDR2 YNNKEL (reference sequence). V lost 6 bases and J lost 8; bases outside the gene matches: 8. The CDR3 has 16 amino acids. CDR3 protein: CASSLTRTSGRDEQFF. The CDR3 DNA sequence: TGTGCCAGCAGTCTTACTAGGACTAGCGGGAGGGATGAGCAGTTCTTC.

This sequence joins TRBV5-1 and TRBJ2-2, with D maybe TRBD1 (6 bases). Germline CDR1 is SGHRS and CDR2 is YFSETQ. Trimming took 1 base from V and 3 from J, leaving 10 bases between them. The CDR3 length is 15 residues. The CDR3: CASSLTGQDTGELFF. CDR3 DNA: TGCGCCAGCAGCTTGACAGGGCAGGACACCGGGGAGCTGTTTTTT.

CDR3 loop: CASRAGGTEAFF. The CDR3 bases are TGTGCCAGCAGGGCAGGGGGCACTGAAGCTTTCTTT. The chain joins TRBV12-3 or TRBV12-4 to TRBJ1-1, with 7 bases that match TRBD1. V was pared by 6 bases and J by 4 bases, with 2 bases of the junction left unmatched. There are 12 residues in the CDR3.

This clone was found once. The chain uses TRBV9 and TRBJ2-2; perhaps TRBD2 as D (6 bases). Germline V gene sequence: CDR1 SGDLS, CDR2 YYNGEE. The CDR3 has 18 residues. Trimming took off 0 bases at V and 0 bases at J, with 15 bases between the two ends. Here the CDR3 reads CASSVAGGGATNTGELFF. The CDR3 DNA follows: TGTGCCAGCAGCGTAGCTGGTGGAGGGGCCACGAACACCGGGGAGCTGTTTTTT.

The chain has TRBV24-1 and TRBJ1-1; TRBD1 matches at 7 bases. V was clipped by 9 bases and J by 0 bases; unmatched bases: 3. The CDR3 covers 13 residues. Germline-derived CDR1 and CDR2 are KGHDR and SFDVKD. CDR3 DNA sequence: TGTGCCACCGGGACAGCCATGAACACTGAAGCTTTCTTT. This codes for CATGTAMNTEAFF.

The chain employs TRBV5-1 and TRBJ1-2; tentatively, D is TRBD1 (6 bases). Germline V CDR1 and CDR2: SGHRS, YFSETQ. The V gene lost 5 bases and the J gene lost 2 bases, with 16 bases spanning the gap. CDR3 length equals 15 residues. CDR3 region: CASRPRGQLNYGYTF. CDR3 coding DNA: TGCGCCAGCAGACCCCGAGGACAGCTCAACTATGGCTACACCTTC.

V and J are TRBV19 and TRBJ1-5, with 10 bases identical to TRBD1. Trimming cost V 10 bases and J 0 bases; bases outside gene matches: 12. In germline, CDR1 is LNHDA, CDR2 SQIVND (reference sequence). This CDR3 is 17 amino acids long. The CDR3 spells CAIINTTGGYSNQPQHF. The CDR3 region has the DNA TGTGCCATTATAAACACGACAGGGGGCTATAGCAATCAGCCCCAGCATTTT.

The chain is built from TRBV28 and TRBJ2-3, with D possibly matching TRBD2 (7 bases). Trimming left V 4 bases short and J 6 bases short, with 17 bases between. Germline CDR1 reads MDHEN; CDR2 reads SYDVKM. The CDR3 covers 15 residues. For the CDR3, the DNA is TGTGCCAGCAGTTCCCCCCGGGCGGGGGCCGATACGCAGTATTTT. Translated, it gives CASSSPRAGADTQYF.

The J gene is TRBJ1-5, the V gene TRBV3-1 (or the pseudogene TRBV3-2), with TRBD1 matching over 7 bases. The CDR3 contains 15 residues. Germline V gene data show CDR1 as LGHDT and CDR2 as YNNKEL (reference sequence). The ends lost 4 bases at V and 2 bases at J; junction bases unmatched: 5. CDR3 protein: CASSPSGTGNQPQHF. As DNA, the CDR3 is TGTGCCAGCAGCCCGTCCGGGACAGGCAATCAGCCCCAGCATTTT.

The chain couples TRBV6-5 to TRBJ2-7; 8 bases fit TRBD1. J lost 2 bases, V lost 6 bases, and 9 bases had no gene match. This CDR3 has 15 residues. CDR1 is MNHEY and CDR2 is SVGAGI in the germline V gene. CDR3 in amino acids: CASRTGTGLTYEQYF. DNA of the CDR3: TGTGCCAGCAGAACCGGGACAGGACTAACCTACGAGCAGTACTTC.

The chain couples TRBV9 to TRBJ2-7, with D tentatively TRBD2 (7 bases). The CDR3 runs 14 residues. The ends were cut back, 3 bases at V and 3 bases at J, with 13 bases in the middle. CDR1 SGDLS and CDR2 YYNGEE come from the germline V gene. The CDR3 coding sequence is TGTGCCAGCAGCGGGCCCGGGGGGCTCTACGAGCAGTACTTC. This sequence encodes CASSGPGGLYEQYF.

The chain joins TRBV2 to TRBJ1-1, with TRBD1 identical over 9 bases. The V segment lost 6 bases and the J segment 2 bases; nucleotides outside the gene matches: 1. This CDR3 is 13 amino acids long. The V gene's germline CDR1 is SNHLY and CDR2 FYNNEI. CDR3 loop: CASRTGGNTEAFF. Here the CDR3 DNA reads TGTGCCAGCAGAACAGGGGGCAACACTGAAGCTTTCTTT.